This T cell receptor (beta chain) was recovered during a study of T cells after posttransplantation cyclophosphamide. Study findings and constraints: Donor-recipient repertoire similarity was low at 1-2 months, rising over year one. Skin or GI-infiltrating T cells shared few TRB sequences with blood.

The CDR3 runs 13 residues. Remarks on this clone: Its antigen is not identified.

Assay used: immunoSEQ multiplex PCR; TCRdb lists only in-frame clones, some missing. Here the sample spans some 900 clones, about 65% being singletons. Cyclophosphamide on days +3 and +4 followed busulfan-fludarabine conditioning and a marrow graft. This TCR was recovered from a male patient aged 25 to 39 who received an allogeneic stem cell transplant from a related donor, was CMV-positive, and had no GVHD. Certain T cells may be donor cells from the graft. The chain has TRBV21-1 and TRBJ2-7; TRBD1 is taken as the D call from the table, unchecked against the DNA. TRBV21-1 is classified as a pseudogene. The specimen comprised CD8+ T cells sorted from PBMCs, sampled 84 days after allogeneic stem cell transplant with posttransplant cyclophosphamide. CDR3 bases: TGTGCCAGCACCCTTACACAGCATCTCGAGCAGTACTTC. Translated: CASTLTQHLEQYF.